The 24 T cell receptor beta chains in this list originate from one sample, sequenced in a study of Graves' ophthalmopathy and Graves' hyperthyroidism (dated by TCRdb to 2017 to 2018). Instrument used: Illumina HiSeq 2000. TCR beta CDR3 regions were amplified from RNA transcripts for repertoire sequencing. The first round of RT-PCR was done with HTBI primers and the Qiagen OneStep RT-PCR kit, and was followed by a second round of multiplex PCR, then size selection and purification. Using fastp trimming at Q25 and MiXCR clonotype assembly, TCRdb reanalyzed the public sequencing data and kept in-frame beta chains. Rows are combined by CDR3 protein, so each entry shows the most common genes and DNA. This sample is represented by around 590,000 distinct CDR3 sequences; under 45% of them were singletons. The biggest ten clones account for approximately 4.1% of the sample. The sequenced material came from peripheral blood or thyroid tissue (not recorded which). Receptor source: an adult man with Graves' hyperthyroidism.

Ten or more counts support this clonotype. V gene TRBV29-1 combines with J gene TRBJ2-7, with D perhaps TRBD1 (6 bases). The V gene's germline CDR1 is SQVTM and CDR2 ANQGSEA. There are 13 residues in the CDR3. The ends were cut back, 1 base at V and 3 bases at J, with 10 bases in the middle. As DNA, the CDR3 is TGCAGCGTTGAAGCCTTGGACAGCTACGAGCAGTACTTC. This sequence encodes CSVEALDSYEQYF.

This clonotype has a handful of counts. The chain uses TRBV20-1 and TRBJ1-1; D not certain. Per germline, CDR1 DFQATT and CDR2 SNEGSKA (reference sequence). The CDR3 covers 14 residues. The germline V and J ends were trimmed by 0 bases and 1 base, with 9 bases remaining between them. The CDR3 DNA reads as TGCAGTGCTAGAGATCCGGGAGAGAACACTGAAGCTTTCTTT. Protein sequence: CSARDPGENTEAFF.

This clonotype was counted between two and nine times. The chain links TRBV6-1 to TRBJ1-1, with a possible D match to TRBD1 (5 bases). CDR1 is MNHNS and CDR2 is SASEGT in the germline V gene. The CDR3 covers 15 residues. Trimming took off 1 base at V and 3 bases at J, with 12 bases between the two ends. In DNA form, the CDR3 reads TGTGCCAGCAGTGAAGTGGGGGGGGTGGACACTGAAGCTTTCTTT. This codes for CASSEVGGVDTEAFF.

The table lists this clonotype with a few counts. CDR3 sequence (DNA): TGTGCCAGTAGTACGGACATCGACGATGGCTACACCTTC. It specifies CASSTDIDDGYTF. The chain recombines TRBV19 with TRBJ1-2, with a possible D match to TRBD1 (5 bases). Germline V CDR1 and CDR2: LNHDA, SQIVND (reference sequence). V lost 4 bases and J 6 bases, leaving 12 bases between the germline ends. The CDR3 spans 13 residues.

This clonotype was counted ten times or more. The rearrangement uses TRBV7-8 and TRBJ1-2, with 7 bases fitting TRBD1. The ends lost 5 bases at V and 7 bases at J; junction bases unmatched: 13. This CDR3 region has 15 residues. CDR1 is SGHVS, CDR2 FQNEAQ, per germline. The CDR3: CASSDSGHRGSGYTF. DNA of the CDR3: TGTGCCAGCAGCGACTCCGGTCACAGGGGAAGTGGCTACACCTTC.

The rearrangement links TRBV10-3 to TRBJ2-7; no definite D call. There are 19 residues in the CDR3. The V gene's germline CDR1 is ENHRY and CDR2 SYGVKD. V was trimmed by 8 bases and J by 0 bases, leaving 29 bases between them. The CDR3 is CAIGAAGSLVAPPSYEQYF. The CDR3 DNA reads TGTGCCATCGGTGCAGCAGGATCGCTAGTCGCTCCCCCCTCCTACGAGCAGTACTTC.

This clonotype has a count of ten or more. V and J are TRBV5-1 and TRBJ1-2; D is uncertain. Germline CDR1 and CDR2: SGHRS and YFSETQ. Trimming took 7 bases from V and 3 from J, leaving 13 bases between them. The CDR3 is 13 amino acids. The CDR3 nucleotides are TGCGCCAGCCGTTCGTTGGATTACTATGGCTACACCTTC. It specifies CASRSLDYYGYTF. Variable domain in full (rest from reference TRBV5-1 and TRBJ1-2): KAGVTQTPRYLIKTRGQQVTLSCSPISGHRSVSWYQQTPGQGLQFLFEYFSETQRNKGNFPGRFSGRQFSNSRSEMNVSTLELGDSALYLCASRSLDYYGYTFGSGTRLTVV.

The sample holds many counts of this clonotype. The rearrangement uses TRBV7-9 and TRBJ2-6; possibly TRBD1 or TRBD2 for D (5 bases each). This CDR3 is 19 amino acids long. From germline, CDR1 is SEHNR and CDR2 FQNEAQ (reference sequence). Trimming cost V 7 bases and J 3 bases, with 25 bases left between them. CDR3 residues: CASTVRLGVESFGANVLTF. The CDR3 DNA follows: TGTGCCAGCACCGTTCGATTGGGGGTTGAATCCTTTGGGGCCAACGTCCTGACTTTC.

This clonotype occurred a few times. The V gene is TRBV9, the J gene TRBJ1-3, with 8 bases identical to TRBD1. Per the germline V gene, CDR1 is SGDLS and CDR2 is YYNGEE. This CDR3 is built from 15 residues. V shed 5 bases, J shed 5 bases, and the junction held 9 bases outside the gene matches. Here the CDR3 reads CASSGPGQERNTIYF. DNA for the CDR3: TGTGCCAGCAGTGGCCCGGGACAGGAGAGAAACACCATATATTTT.

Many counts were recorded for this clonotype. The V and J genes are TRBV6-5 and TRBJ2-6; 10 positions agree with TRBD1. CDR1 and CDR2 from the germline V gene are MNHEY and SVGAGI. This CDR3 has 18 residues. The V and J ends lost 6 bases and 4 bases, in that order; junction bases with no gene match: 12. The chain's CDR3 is CASSPDRGRPKGANVLTF. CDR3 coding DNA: TGTGCCAGCAGCCCAGACAGGGGGCGGCCGAAAGGGGCCAACGTCCTGACTTTC.

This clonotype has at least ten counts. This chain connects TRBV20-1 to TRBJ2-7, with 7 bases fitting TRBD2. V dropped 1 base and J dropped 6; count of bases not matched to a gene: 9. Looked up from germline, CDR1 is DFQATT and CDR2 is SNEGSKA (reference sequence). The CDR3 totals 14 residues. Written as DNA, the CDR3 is TGCAGTGCTAGAGGGGGAGGGGCCGATGGCGAGCAGTACTTC. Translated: CSARGGGADGEQYF.

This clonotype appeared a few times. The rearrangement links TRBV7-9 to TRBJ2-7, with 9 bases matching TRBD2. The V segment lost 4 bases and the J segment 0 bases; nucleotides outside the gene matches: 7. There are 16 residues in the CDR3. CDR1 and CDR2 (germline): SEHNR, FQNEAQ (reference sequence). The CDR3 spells CASSSQGSGSSYEQYF. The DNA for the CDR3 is TGTGCCAGCAGCTCCCAGGGTAGCGGGAGCTCCTACGAGCAGTACTTC.

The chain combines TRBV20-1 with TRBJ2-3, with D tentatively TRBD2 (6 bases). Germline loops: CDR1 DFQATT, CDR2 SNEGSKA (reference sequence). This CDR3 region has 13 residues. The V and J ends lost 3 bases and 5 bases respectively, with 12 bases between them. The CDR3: CSARVGSLDTQYF. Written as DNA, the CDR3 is TGCAGTGCTAGGGTCGGGAGTCTAGATACGCAGTATTTT.

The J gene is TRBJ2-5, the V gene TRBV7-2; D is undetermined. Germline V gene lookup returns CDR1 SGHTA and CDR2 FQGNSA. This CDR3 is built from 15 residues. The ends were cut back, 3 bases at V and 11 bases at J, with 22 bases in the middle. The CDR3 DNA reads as TGTGCCAGCAGCTTCTTTTTCGGATTCACAGATACGCAGTACTTC. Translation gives CASSFFFGFTDTQYF.

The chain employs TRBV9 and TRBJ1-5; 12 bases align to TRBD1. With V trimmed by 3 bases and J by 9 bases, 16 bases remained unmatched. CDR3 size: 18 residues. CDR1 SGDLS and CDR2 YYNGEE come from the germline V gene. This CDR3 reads CASSGGAPGQGARWPQHF. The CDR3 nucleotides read TGTGCCAGCAGCGGTGGGGCACCGGGACAGGGGGCTCGGTGGCCCCAGCATTTT.

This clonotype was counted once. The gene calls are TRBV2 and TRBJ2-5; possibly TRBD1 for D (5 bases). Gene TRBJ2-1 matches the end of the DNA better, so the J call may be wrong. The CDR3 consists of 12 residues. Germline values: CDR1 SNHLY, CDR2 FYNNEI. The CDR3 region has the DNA TGTGCCAGCAGAGGGGCGTTCAATGAGCAGTTCTTC. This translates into CASRGAFNEQFF.

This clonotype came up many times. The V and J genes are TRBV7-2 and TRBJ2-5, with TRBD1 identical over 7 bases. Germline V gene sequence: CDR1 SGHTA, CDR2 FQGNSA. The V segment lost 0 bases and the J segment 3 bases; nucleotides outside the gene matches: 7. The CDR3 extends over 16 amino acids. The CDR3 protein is CASSLATRGTEETQYF. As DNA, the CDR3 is TGTGCCAGCAGCTTAGCCACCAGGGGGACGGAAGAGACCCAGTACTTC.

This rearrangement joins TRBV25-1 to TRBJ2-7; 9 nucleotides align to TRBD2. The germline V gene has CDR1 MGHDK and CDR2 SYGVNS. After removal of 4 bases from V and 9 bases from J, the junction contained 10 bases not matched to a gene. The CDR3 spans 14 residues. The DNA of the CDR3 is TGTGCCAGCAGTGGTAGCGGGGGAGGGAACGGGCAGTACTTC. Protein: CASSGSGGGNGQYF.

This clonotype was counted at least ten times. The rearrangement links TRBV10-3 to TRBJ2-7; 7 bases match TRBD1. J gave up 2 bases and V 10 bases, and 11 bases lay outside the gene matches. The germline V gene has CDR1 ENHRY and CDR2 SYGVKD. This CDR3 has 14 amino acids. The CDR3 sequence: CASRETGQTYEQYF. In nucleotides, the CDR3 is TGTGCCAGCAGAGAGACGGGACAGACCTACGAGCAGTACTTC.

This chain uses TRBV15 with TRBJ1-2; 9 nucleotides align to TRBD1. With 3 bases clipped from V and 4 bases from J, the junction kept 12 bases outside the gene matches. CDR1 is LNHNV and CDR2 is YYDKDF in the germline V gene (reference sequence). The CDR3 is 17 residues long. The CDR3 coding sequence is TGTGCCACCAGCAGCGGGCCCACAGGGGGCAAACTCTATGGCTACACCTTC. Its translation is CATSSGPTGGKLYGYTF.

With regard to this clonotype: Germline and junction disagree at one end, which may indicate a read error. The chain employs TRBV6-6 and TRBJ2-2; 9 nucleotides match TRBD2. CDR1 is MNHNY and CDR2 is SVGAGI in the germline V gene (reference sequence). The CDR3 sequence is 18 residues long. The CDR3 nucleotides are TGCGCCAGCAGCCAAGATCGGCTAGCGGGGAGGAACACCGGGGAGCTGTTTTTT. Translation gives CASSQDRLAGRNTGELFF.

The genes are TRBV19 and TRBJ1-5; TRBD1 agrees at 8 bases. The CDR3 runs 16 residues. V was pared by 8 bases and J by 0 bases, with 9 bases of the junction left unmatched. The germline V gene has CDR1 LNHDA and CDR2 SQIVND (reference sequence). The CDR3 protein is CASGGAGGDSNQPQHF. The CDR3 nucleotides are TGTGCCAGTGGCGGGGCAGGGGGCGATAGCAATCAGCCCCAGCATTTT.

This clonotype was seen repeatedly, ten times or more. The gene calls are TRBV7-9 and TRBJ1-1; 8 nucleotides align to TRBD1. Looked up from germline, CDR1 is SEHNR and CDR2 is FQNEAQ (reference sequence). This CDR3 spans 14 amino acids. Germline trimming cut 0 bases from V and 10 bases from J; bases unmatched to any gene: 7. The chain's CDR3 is CASSLANLGTGAFF. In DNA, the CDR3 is TGTGCCAGCAGCTTAGCGAACTTAGGGACAGGAGCTTTCTTT.

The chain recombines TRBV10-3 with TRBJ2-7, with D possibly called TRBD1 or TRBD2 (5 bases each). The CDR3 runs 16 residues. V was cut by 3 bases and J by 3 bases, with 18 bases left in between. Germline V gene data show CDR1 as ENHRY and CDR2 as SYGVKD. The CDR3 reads CAISDPDGAGDYEQYF. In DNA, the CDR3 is TGTGCCATCAGTGATCCCGACGGGGCCGGGGACTACGAGCAGTACTTC.